This TCR beta chain was identified during a study of CD8+ T cells in alopecia areata. Extraction and reverse transcription of RNA yielded cDNA as the sequencing template. The table came from immunoSEQ multiplex PCR; TCRdb's copy has only in-frame clones and leaves some out. The data hold roughly 150,000 clones, with approximately 53% observed a single time. Obtained from alopecia areata patients were lesional scalp punch biopsies along with peripheral blood. Per the germline V gene, CDR1 is MGHDK and CDR2 is SYGVNS. Trimming cost V 2 bases and J 10 bases, with 15 bases left between them. This CDR3 contains 14 residues.

The receptor comes from a human donor with alopecia areata. This chain uses TRBV25-1 with TRBJ2-1, with D possibly TRBD2 on 5 matching bases. The material was CD8+ T cells sorted from blood, obtained at week 0. The CDR3 is CASSEGSGSGEQFF. DNA for the CDR3: TGTGCCAGCAGTGAAGGGTCGGGGTCGGGGGAGCAGTTCTTC.